The clone carrying this T cell receptor beta chain was seen a few times. Its specificity is not known. This CDR3 spans 14 amino acids. The germline gives CDR1 MDHEN, CDR2 SYDVKM. V shed 5 bases and J shed 8 bases, with 16 bases lying between them. The data stem from a study of cytomegalovirus exposure and HLA in healthy donors. Both 60 Vbeta primers and 13 Jbeta primers went into the PCR. Clones were read by immunoSEQ multiplex PCR, and TCRdb kept only the in-frame ones, dropping some. Of 150,000 or so clones in the sample, approximately 80% are singletons; the top ten hold 2.5% to 3.5%. The study, taken as a whole, reports: Later analysis showed TCR association rates varying by HLA locus, highest for DRB1 and lowest for HLA-C. Excluded were some V segments that proved indistinguishable, including TRBV6-2 and TRBV6-3. Being productive about 90% or about 30% of the time was typical of most TCR beta V segments in an earlier analysis.

The chain couples TRBV28 to TRBJ1-5, with D possibly being TRBD1 (6 bases). The sequenced sample was PBMCs. This TCR was sampled from a male donor in good health and CMV-seronegative. DNA of the CDR3: TGTGCCAGCAGTCCTCAGGGGTACACGGAGCCCCAGCATTTT. Its protein is CASSPQGYTEPQHF.